This T cell receptor beta chain originates from a study of blood T cell repertoires in COVID-19 (dated by TCRdb to 2019 to 2021). Notes on the research overall: Samples from collaborators originated in the United States, Italy and Spain and spanned both the acute and convalescent phases of COVID-19. The material from the prospective study consisted of cDNA or gDNA derived from T cells, B-cell-depleted T cells, or PBMCs. The dataset comprised deeply sampled blood TCRbeta repertoires from subjects exposed to, actively infected with, or recovered from COVID-19. The repertoires were released in a freely available public database meant as a resource for research on the immune response to SARS-CoV-2. The samples were drawn from two sources: the first 160 participants of the ongoing ImmuneRACE study, and over 1,000 subjects contributed by 6 global collaborators. Sample metadata almost always included a de-identified subject ID, COVID-19 status, age in years and sex. Where HLA class I and class II types were available, the types were taken from metadata supplied by the sample provider, not from assay-based typing. The investigation overall reported the following: How much clinical and demographic metadata was included differed by source and by participant, and the metadata was provided uncurated.

TCRbeta CDR3 regions were amplified from genomic DNA by means of the immunoSEQ Assay, a bias-controlled multiplex PCR. The paper's processing steps were these. Nucleated cell counts per sample were estimated from amplification of reference gene primers within the assay. To quantify the absolute abundance of each unique TCRbeta CDR3 rearrangement, sequence reads were collapsed and filtered. For each sample, productive Simpson clonality was calculated by taking the square root of Simpson's diversity index across productive rearrangements. The immuneACCESS repertoire file appears here via TCRdb, limited to in-frame rearrangements. These files lack a portion of the clones; in checked studies, under half of the deficit traces to unresolved V genes, and the cause of the others is not known. V and J calls and clone size are those listed in that table; D and trimming were worked out from the DNA. Here the sample has about 100,000 clones; roughly 92% occur a single time. The ten largest clones add up to about 5.7% of the sample.

Collaborating institutions collected whole blood in K2EDTA tubes following their own protocols. For TCRbeta analysis, collaborators shipped samples in one of three forms: frozen whole blood, isolated PBMCs, or DNA extracted from either of those sample types. The germline V gene yields SQVTM for CDR1 and ANQGSEA for CDR2. The CDR3 runs 11 amino acids, cysteine and phenylalanine included. The kept DNA is CDR3 alone, 33 bases in frame from the first base. Germline trimming: 7 bases from V, 4 bases from J; junction bases outside gene matches: 4. In regard to this clone: There is no known antigen for this receptor. Base qualities are not provided; no much larger clone lies one nucleotide away.

Recombination connected TRBV29-1 to TRBJ2-7; TRBD1 aligns with 7 central bases. The sequence derives from a man between 50 and 59 years old with active COVID-19. Sequenced material: peripheral blood. The CDR3 region reads CSALTGYEQYF. The DNA is as follows: TGCAGCGCGCTGACAGGGTACGAGCAGTACTTC.